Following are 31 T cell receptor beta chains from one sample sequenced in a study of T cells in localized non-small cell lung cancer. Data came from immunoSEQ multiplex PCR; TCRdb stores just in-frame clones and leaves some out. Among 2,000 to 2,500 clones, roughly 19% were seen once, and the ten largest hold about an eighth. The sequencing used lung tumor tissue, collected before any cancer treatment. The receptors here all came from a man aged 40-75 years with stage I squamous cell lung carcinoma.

The CDR3 bases are TGTGCCAGCAGCGCAAGTACAGGGACCGGGAACACTGAAGCTTTCTTT. Translation gives CASSASTGTGNTEAFF. The rearrangement joins TRBV9 to TRBJ1-1; perhaps TRBD1 as D (6 bases). The CDR3 has 16 amino acids. V gave up 3 bases and J gave up 1 base, with 16 bases separating them. CDR1 SGDLS and CDR2 YYNGEE come from the germline V gene.

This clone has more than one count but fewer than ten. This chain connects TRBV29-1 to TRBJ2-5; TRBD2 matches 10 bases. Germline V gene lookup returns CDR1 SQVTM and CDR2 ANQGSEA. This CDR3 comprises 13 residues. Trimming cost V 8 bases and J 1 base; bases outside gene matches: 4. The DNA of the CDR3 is TGCAGCACCAGGACTAGCGGCCAAGAGACCCAGTACTTC. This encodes CSTRTSGQETQYF.

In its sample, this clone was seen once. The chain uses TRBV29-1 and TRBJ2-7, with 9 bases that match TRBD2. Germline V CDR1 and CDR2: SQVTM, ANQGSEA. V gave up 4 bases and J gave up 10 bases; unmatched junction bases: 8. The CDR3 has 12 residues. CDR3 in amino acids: CSVGREGSSQYF. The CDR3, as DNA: TGCAGCGTTGGGCGGGAGGGTTCCTCTCAGTACTTC.

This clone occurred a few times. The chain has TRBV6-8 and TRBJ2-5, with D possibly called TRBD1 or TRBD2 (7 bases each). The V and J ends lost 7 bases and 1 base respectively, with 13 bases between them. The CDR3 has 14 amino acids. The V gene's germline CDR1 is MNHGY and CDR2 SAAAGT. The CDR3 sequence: CASTPGGAQETQYF. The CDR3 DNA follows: TGTGCCAGCACCCCAGGGGGGGCCCAAGAGACCCAGTACTTC.

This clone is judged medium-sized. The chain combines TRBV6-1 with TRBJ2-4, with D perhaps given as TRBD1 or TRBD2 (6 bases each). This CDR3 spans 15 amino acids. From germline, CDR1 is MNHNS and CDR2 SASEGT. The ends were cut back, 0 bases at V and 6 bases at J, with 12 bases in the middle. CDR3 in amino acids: CASSEAVEGGNIQYF. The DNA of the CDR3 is TGTGCCAGCAGTGAAGCGGTCGAGGGGGGAAACATTCAGTACTTC.

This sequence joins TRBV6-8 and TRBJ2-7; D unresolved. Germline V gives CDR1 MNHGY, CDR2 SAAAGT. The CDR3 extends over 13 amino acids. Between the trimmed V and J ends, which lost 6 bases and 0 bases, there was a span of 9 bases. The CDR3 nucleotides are TGTGCCAGCAGCCTACAGTACTCCTACGAGCAGTACTTC. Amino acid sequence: CASSLQYSYEQYF.

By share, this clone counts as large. This chain's CDR3 is CASSSISGGTDTQYF. For the CDR3, the DNA is TGTGCCAGCAGCTCCATTTCGGGGGGCACAGATACGCAGTATTTT. The chain employs TRBV11-3 and TRBJ2-3; perhaps TRBD2 as D (6 bases). The V gene's germline CDR1 is SGHNT and CDR2 YENEEA. V lost 4 bases and J 1 base, leaving 12 bases between the germline ends. This CDR3 has 15 residues.

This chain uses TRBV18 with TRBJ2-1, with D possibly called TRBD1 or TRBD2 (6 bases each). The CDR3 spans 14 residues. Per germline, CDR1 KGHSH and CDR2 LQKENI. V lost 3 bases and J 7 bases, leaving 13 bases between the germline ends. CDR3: CASSPSGARNEQFF. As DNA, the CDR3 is TGTGCCAGCTCACCTTCGGGGGCGAGGAATGAGCAGTTCTTC.

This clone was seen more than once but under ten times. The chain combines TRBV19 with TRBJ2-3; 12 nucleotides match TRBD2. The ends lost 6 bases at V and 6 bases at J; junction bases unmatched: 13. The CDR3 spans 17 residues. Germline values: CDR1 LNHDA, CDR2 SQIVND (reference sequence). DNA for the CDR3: TGTGCCAGTAGCTATGGGCTAGCGGGAGGGCAGGCGGATACGCAGTATTTT. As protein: CASSYGLAGGQADTQYF.

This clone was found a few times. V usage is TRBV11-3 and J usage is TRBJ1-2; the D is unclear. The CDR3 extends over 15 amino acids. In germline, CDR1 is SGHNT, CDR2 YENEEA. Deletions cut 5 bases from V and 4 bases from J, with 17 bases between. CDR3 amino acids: CASSRRAEGVYGYTF. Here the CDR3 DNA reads TGTGCCAGCAGCCGACGGGCCGAAGGAGTCTATGGCTACACCTTC.

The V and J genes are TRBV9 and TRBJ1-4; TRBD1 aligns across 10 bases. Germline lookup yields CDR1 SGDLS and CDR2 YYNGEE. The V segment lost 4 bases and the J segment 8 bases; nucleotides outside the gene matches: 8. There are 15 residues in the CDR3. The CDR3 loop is CASSPGGTGEEKLFF. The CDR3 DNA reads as TGTGCCAGCAGCCCAGGGGGGACAGGGGAAGAAAAACTGTTTTTT. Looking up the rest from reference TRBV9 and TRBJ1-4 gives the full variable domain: DSGVTQTPKHLITATGQRVTLRCSPRSGDLSVYWYQQSLDQGLQFLIQYYNGEERAKGNILERFSAQQFPDLHSELNLSSLELGDSALYFCASSPGGTGEEKLFFGSGTQLSVL.

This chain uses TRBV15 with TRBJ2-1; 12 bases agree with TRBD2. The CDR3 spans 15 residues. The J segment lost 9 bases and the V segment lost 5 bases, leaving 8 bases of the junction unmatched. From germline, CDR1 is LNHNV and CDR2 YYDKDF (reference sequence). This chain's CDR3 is CATSARTSGIFEQFF. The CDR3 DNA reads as TGTGCCACCAGCGCCCGGACTAGCGGGATATTTGAGCAGTTCTTC.

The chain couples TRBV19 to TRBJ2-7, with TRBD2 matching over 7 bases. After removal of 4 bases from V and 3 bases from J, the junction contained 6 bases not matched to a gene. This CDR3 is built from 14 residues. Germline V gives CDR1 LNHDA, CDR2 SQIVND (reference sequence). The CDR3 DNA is TGTGCCAGTAGTAGCGTAGCGGGTTTCTACGAGCAGTACTTC. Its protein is CASSSVAGFYEQYF. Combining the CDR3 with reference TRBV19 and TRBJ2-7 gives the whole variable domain DGGITQSPKYLFRKEGQNVTLSCEQNLNHDAMYWYRQDPGQGLRLIYYSQIVNDFQKGDIAEGYSVSREKKESFPLTVTSAQKNPTAFYLCASSSVAGFYEQYFGPGTRLTVT.

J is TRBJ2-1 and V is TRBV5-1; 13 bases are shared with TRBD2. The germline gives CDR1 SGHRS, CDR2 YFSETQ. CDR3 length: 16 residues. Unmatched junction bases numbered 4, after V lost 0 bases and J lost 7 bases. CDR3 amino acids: CASSLGALAGGNEQFF. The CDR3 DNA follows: TGCGCCAGCAGCTTGGGTGCACTAGCGGGAGGGAATGAGCAGTTCTTC.

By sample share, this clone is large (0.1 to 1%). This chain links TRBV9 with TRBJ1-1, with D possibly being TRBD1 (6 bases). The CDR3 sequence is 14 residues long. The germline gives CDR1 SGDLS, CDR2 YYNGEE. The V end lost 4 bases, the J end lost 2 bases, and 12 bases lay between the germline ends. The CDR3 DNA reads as TGTGCCAGCAGCCCCACAGGGCGCAACACTGAAGCTTTCTTT. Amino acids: CASSPTGRNTEAFF.

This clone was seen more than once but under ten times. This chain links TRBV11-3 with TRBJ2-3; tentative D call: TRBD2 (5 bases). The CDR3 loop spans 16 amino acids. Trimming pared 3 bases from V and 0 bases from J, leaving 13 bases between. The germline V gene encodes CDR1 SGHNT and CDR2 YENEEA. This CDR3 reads CASSLEDSSSTDTQYF. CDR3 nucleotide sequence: TGTGCCAGCAGCTTGGAGGACTCTTCTAGCACAGATACGCAGTATTTT. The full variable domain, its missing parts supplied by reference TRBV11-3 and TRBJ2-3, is EAGVVQSPRYKIIEKKQPVAFWCNPISGHNTLYWYLQNLGQGPELLIRYENEEAVDDSQLPKDRFSAERLKGVDSTLKIQPAELGDSAVYLCASSLEDSSSTDTQYFGPGTRLTVL.

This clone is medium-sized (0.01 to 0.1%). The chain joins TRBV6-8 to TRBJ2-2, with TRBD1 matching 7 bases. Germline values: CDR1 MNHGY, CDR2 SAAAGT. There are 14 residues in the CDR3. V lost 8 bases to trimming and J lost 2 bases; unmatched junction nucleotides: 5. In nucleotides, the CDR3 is TGTGCCAGCCGCTGGGACAGTAACACCGGGGAGCTGTTTTTT. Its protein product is CASRWDSNTGELFF.

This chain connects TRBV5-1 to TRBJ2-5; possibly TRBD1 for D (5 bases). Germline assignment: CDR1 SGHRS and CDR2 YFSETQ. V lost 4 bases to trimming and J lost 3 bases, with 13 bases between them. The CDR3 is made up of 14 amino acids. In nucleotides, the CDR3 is TGCGCCAGCAGCGTCCGACAGCAGGAAGAGACCCAGTACTTC. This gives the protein CASSVRQQEETQYF.

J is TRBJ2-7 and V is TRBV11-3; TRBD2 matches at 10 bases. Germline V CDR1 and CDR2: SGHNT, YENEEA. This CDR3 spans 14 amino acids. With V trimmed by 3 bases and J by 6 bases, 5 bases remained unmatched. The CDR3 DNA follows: TGTGCCAGCAGCTTGCTAGCGGGAGAGGGCGAGCAGTACTTC. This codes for CASSLLAGEGEQYF.

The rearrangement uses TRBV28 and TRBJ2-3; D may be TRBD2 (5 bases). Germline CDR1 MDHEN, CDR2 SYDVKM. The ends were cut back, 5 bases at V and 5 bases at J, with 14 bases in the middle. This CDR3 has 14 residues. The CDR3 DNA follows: TGTGCCAGCAGTGTCTCCGGGAACCTAGATACGCAGTATTTT. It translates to CASSVSGNLDTQYF.

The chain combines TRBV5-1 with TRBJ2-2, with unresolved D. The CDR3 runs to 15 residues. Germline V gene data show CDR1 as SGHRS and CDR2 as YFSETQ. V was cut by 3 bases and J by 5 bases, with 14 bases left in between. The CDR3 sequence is CASSSLYPSTGELFF. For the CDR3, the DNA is TGCGCCAGCAGCTCCTTATACCCCTCAACCGGGGAGCTGTTTTTT. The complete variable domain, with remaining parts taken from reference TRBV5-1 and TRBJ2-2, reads KAGVTQTPRYLIKTRGQQVTLSCSPISGHRSVSWYQQTPGQGLQFLFEYFSETQRNKGNFPGRFSGRQFSNSRSEMNVSTLELGDSALYLCASSSLYPSTGELFFGEGSRLTVL.

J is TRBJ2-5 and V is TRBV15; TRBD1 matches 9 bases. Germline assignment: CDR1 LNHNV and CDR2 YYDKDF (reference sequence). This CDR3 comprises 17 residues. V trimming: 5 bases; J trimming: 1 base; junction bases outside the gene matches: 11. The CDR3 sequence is CATSVEVGTGLQETQYF. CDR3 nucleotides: TGTGCCACCAGCGTCGAGGTTGGGACAGGGCTCCAAGAGACCCAGTACTTC. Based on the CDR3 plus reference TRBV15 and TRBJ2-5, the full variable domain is DAMVIQNPRYQVTQFGKPVTLSCSQTLNHNVMYWYQQKSSQAPKLLFHYYDKDFNNEADTPDNFQSRRPNTSFCFLDIRSPGLGDTAMYLCATSVEVGTGLQETQYFGPGTRLLVL.

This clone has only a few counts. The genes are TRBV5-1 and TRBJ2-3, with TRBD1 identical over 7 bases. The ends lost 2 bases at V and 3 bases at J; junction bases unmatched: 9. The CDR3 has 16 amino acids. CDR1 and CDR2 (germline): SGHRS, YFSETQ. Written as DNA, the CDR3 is TGCGCCAGCAGCTTAGTTTTGGCAGGGGGTACAGATACGCAGTATTTT. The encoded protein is CASSLVLAGGTDTQYF.

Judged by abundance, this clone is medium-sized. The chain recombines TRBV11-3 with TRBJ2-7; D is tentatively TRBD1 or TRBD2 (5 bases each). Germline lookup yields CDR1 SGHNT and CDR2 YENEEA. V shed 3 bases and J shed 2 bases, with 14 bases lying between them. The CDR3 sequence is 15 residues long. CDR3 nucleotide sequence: TGTGCCAGCAGCTTGGGGGTGGCGGTCGCCTACGAGCAGTACTTC. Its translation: CASSLGVAVAYEQYF.

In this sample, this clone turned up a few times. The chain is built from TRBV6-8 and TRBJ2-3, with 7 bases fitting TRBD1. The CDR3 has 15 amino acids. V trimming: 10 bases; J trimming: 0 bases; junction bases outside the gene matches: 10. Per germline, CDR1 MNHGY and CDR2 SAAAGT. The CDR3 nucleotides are TGTGCCATCAGGACCTTACAGGGGAGCACAGATACGCAGTATTTT. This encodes CAIRTLQGSTDTQYF.

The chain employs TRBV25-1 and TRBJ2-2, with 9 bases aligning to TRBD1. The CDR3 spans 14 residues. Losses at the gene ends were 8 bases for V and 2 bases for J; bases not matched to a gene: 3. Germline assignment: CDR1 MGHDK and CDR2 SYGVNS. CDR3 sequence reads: CASLGQGNTGELFF. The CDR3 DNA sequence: TGTGCCAGCCTGGGACAGGGTAACACCGGGGAGCTGTTTTTT.

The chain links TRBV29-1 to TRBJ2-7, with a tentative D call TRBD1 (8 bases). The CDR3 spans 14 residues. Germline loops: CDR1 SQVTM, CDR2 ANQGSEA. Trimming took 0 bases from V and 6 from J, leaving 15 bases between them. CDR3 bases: TGCAGCGTTGAAGATCGAACAGGGGGGGGCGAGCAGTACTTC. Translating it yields CSVEDRTGGGEQYF.

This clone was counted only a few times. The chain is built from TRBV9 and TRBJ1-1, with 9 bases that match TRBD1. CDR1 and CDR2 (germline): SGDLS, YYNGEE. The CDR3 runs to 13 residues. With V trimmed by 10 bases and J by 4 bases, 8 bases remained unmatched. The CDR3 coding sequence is TGTGCCCAGGACAGGGGTTGGGGCACTGAAGCTTTCTTT. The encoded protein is CAQDRGWGTEAFF.

CDR3 residues: CATSRDRRVYEQYF. In nucleotides, the CDR3 is TGTGCCACCAGCAGAGATCGACGGGTCTACGAGCAGTACTTC. The chain recombines TRBV15 with TRBJ2-7; D remains ambiguous. This CDR3 is built from 14 residues. V was trimmed by 0 bases and J by 3 bases, leaving 9 bases between them. Germline CDR1 LNHNV, CDR2 YYDKDF (reference sequence).

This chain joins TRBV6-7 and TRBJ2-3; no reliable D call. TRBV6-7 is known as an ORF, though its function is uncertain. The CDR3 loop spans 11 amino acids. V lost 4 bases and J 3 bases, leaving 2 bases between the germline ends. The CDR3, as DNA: TGTGCCAGCAGTTCTACAGATACGCAGTATTTT. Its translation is CASSSTDTQYF.

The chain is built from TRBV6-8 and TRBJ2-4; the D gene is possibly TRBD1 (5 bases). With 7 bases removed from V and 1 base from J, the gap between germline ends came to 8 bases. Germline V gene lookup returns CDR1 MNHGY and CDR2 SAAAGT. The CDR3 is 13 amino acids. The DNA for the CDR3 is TGTGCCAGCACAGGGTCGGCCAAAAACATTCAGTACTTC. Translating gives CASTGSAKNIQYF.